The clone carrying this T cell receptor beta chain has only a few counts. As yet, its antigen is unknown. The data were obtained in a study of T-cell reconstitution after alpha-beta-depleted transplantation in children. A TCRbeta library incorporating unique molecular identifiers was prepared. TCRdb reanalysed the PCR reads using MiXCR and keeps one entry per CDR3 protein. The table lists 90,000 to 100,000 distinct CDR3 sequences, about 25% of them singletons, with over 20% in the top ten. Study results and limitations: Diversity of TCRbeta at day 60 was high in some patients, arising from surviving recipient T cells and thymic progenitors.

Trimming took 4 bases from V and 0 from J, leaving 10 bases between them. CDR3 length: 14 residues. Germline V gene sequence: CDR1 SGDLS, CDR2 YYNGEE. V gene TRBV9 combines with J gene TRBJ1-1; D is unresolved. This sequence originates from a boy between 2 and 15 years old with acute lymphoblastic leukemia, due to receive a stem cell transplant. Material: PBMCs, obtained before TCRalphabeta/CD19-depleted stem cell transplant. DNA of the CDR3: TGTGCCAGCAGCTCCGAGGCGGTGAACACTGAAGCTTTCTTT. It yields the protein CASSSEAVNTEAFF. Looking up the rest from reference TRBV9 and TRBJ1-1 gives the full variable domain: DSGVTQTPKHLITATGQRVTLRCSPRSGDLSVYWYQQSLDQGLQFLIQYYNGEERAKGNILERFSAQQFPDLHSELNLSSLELGDSALYFCASSSEAVNTEAFFGQGTRLTVV.